This T cell receptor beta chain was captured by sequencing in a study of cytomegalovirus exposure and HLA in healthy donors (dated by TCRdb to the late 2010s). About the study as a whole: According to a later analysis, the 120 or so validation repertoires were produced on the same platform as the roughly 600 repertoires of the first cohort. The study was designed to test whether signatures of past pathogen exposure could be identified by cataloging public T cell receptors. Along with the approximately 620-subject first cohort, a separate validation cohort of approximately 110 different subjects was used. To predict cytomegalovirus infection status, the study brought together high-throughput TCR immunosequencing, statistical association of individual TCRs with disease status, and machine learning.

Library prep was done by the immunoSEQ multiplex PCR assay. The study's own analysis went as follows. A statistical classification framework was built to diagnose cytomegalovirus status from the catalog of TCR beta chain sequences. The table comes from immuneACCESS by way of TCRdb, which keeps in-frame sequences with V and J called. Part of the clones is missing from these tables; in studies checked, under half for an unresolved V gene and the rest for unknown reasons. The DNA was the basis for D and trimming; V, J and clone size are from that table. The sample yields 180,000 or so clones; around nine tenths were counted once. The ten biggest clones cover around 7.2% of the sample. The donors belonged to the validation cohort of about 110 subjects, which was separate from the roughly 700-subject first cohort. CDR1 is given as MNHEY and CDR2 as SMNVEV, both from the germline V gene (reference sequence). The junction carries 19 bases between V and J, which are trimmed by 4 bases and 4 bases respectively. The CDR3 numbers 17 residues from cysteine through phenylalanine. Only the CDR3 DNA stays, 51 bases, in frame from base 1.

Worth noting for this clone: It has no known antigen specificity. No much larger clone is present one base from it, and per-base qualities are unavailable.

Summary of the overall study and its limitations: Cytomegalovirus status was reported to be diagnosed by the classifier with high specificity and sensitivity in both the original and validation cohorts. According to the authors, the approach could potentially be generalized to other disease states and immunological phenotypes. While some public TCRs were present in many individuals, most TCR sequences turned up only very rarely across donors. In a later analysis, TCRs clustered in the first cohort were found to also tend to co-occur in the 120 or so validation repertoires, with over 90% of cluster scores above 0. A later analysis lacked HLA typing for the validation cohort, so it scored co-occurrence in that cohort across all 110 or so repertoires. The study listed 150 to 200 TCR beta chains as associated with cytomegalovirus. In vitro tests confirmed that a few of the cytomegalovirus-associated TCR beta chains recognize cytomegalovirus antigens.

This sequence was found in a man younger than 40 in good health and CMV-seropositive. This chain is built from TRBV27 and TRBJ2-2, with TRBD2 tentatively as D gene (7 bases match). The sample comprised PBMCs. The sequenced DNA: TGTGCCAGCAGTTATGGTGGGGGGGCGACGGGCACCGGGGAGCTGTTTTTT. Its protein product is CASSYGGGATGTGELFF.